Listed here are 7 T cell receptor beta chains from one sample, sequenced in a study of OX40 agonist ivuxolimab in advanced cancers. TCRdb's copy holds only in-frame clones and misses some; the assay was immunoSEQ multiplex PCR. The sample includes fewer than 65,000 clones, roughly 90% of them seen just once. The starting material was CD4+ or CD8+ T cells sorted from blood, obtained in a trial of the OX40 agonist ivuxolimab. The receptors were gathered from an adult with an advanced solid tumor such as melanoma, head and neck, liver or kidney cancer.

The V gene is TRBV7-8, the J gene TRBJ2-5, with a tentative D call TRBD2 (5 bases). V was clipped by 3 bases and J by 2 bases, with 7 bases between them. This CDR3 spans 13 amino acids. Germline V CDR1 and CDR2: SGHVS, FQNEAQ. The chain's CDR3 is CASSLGRQETQYF. CDR3 nucleotides: TGTGCCAGCAGCTTGGGGAGACAAGAGACCCAGTACTTC.

A single count supports this clone. The CDR3 coding sequence is TGTGCCAGCGGGACAGTCTATAGCAATCAGCCCCAGCATTTT. Its protein product is CASGTVYSNQPQHF. The V gene is TRBV28, the J gene TRBJ1-5; the match to TRBD1 covers 7 bases. Trimming at V came to 8 bases and at J to 0 bases, leaving 4 bases not matched to a gene. Germline V gene data show CDR1 as MDHEN and CDR2 as SYDVKM. This CDR3 has 14 amino acids.

The chain has TRBV5-1 and TRBJ2-1; 7 bases fit TRBD1. CDR1 is SGHRS and CDR2 is YFSETQ in the germline V gene. The CDR3 sequence is 18 residues long. The junction had 16 bases not matched to a gene; V was cut back by 4 bases and J by 3 bases. The chain's CDR3 is CASSQPPPGTALYNEQFF. The CDR3 DNA reads as TGCGCCAGCAGCCAACCCCCCCCCGGGACAGCTCTCTACAATGAGCAGTTCTTC.

J is TRBJ2-5 and V is TRBV29-1; 7 bases line up with TRBD1. Germline-derived CDR1 and CDR2 are SQVTM and ANQGSEA. This CDR3 comprises 14 residues. Trimming took 1 base from V and 4 from J; bases not matched to a gene: 6. The CDR3 loop is CSVEGQGLGETQYF. For the CDR3, the DNA is TGCAGCGTTGAAGGACAGGGTTTAGGAGAGACCCAGTACTTC.

The rearrangement links TRBV19 to TRBJ1-3, with D perhaps TRBD1 (5 bases). Germline loops: CDR1 LNHDA, CDR2 SQIVND (reference sequence). This CDR3 spans 16 amino acids. V was pared by 7 bases and J by 0 bases, with 16 bases between. The CDR3 DNA reads as TGTGCCAGTACCACACCGGGACTGAACTCTGGAAACACCATATATTTT. As protein: CASTTPGLNSGNTIYF.

The rearrangement joins TRBV5-4 to TRBJ1-3; no clear D. Germline loops: CDR1 SGHNT, CDR2 YYREEE (reference sequence). Trimming pared 4 bases from V and 0 bases from J, leaving 14 bases between. This CDR3 spans 16 amino acids. The CDR3 protein is CASSPSAMSSGNTIYF. CDR3 bases: TGTGCCAGCAGCCCCTCGGCGATGAGCTCTGGAAACACCATATATTTT.

The chain carries TRBV21-1 and TRBJ2-3. TRBV21-1 is recorded as a pseudogene. This CDR3 contains 12 residues. In DNA form, the CDR3 reads TGTGCCAGCAGCAATGGGAAAGATACGCAGTATTTT. Its protein product is CASSNGKDTQYF.